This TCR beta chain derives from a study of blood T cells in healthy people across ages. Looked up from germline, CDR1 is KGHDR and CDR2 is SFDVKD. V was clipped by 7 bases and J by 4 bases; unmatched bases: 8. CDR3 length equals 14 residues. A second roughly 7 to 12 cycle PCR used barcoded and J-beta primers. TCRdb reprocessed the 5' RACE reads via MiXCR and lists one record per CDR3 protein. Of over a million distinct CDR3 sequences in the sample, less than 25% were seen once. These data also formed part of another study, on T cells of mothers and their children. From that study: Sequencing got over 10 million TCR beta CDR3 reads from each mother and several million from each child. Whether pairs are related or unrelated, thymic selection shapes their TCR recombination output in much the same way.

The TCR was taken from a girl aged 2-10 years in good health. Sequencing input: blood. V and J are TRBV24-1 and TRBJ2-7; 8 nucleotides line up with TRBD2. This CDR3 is CATRSPRGAYEQYF. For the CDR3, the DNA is TGTGCCACCAGGTCGCCGCGGGGGGCGTACGAGCAGTACTTC.